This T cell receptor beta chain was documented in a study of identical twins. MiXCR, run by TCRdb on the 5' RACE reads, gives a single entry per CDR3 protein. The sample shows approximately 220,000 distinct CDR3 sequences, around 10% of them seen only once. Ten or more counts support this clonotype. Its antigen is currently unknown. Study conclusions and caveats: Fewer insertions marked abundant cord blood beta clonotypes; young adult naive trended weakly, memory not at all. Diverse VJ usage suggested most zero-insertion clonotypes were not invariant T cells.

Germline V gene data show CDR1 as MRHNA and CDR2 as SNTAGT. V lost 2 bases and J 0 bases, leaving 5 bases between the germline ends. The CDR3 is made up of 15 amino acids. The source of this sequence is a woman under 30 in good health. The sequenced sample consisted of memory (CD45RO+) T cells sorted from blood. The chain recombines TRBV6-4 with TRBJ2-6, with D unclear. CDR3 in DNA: TGTGCCAGCAGTGACAGGGTCTCTGGGGCCAACGTCCTGACTTTC. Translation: CASSDRVSGANVLTF.